This T cell receptor (beta chain) was recorded in a study of T cell changes during pregnancy in multiple sclerosis. Here immunoSEQ multiplex PCR was the method, and the copy in TCRdb shows in-frame clones only, minus some. The table has tens of thousands of clones, roughly 90% seen once. The CDR3 has 16 amino acids. V was pared by 0 bases and J by 7 bases, with 6 bases of the junction left unmatched. Germline loops: CDR1 SQVTM, CDR2 ANQGSEA. The sequencing used CD8+ T cells from peripheral blood mononuclear cells, collected before pregnancy. V usage is TRBV29-1 and J usage is TRBJ2-1, with 13 bases fitting TRBD2. This receptor was identified in a female donor with multiple sclerosis, enrolled in a pregnancy study. CDR3 bases: TGCAGCGTTGAAGAAGGACGACTAGCGGGAGGTAATGAGCAGTTCTTC. Translating it yields CSVEEGRLAGGNEQFF.